Below, 29 T cell receptor beta chains from the same sample are listed, as sequenced in a study of chronic HIV infection and antiretroviral therapy. TCRdb re-called the 5' RACE reads through MiXCR, storing one row per CDR3 protein. Among roughly 50,000 distinct CDR3 sequences listed, over 15% were seen once. The sequenced sample was peripheral blood. All receptors derive from an adult who had HIV and had not received antiretroviral therapy, or was an uninfected healthy control (not recorded which).

This clonotype occurred a few times. This rearrangement joins TRBV28 to TRBJ1-1; D ambiguous. Germline loops: CDR1 MDHEN, CDR2 SYDVKM. The V and J ends lost 5 bases and 5 bases respectively, with 15 bases between them. The CDR3 loop spans 14 amino acids. The CDR3 loop is CASSLQSVWTEAFF. The CDR3 coding sequence is TGTGCCAGCAGTCTCCAGTCCGTATGGACTGAAGCTTTCTTT.

The CDR3 loop is CASSFQGHYGYTF. The DNA for the CDR3 is TGTGCCAGCAGTTTTCAGGGCCACTATGGCTACACCTTC. The chain carries TRBV12-3 or TRBV12-4 and TRBJ1-2, with D possibly matching TRBD1 (5 bases). V gave up 3 bases and J gave up 3 bases, with 8 bases separating them. The CDR3 is made up of 13 amino acids.

This sequence joins TRBV4-1 and TRBJ2-3, with D perhaps TRBD2 (5 bases). The CDR3 is 14 residues long. V was cut by 1 base and J by 5 bases, with 10 bases left in between. Germline V gene sequence: CDR1 MGHRA, CDR2 YSYEKL. The CDR3 here is CASSQVLAVDTQYF. CDR3 coding DNA: TGCGCCAGCAGCCAAGTGCTAGCTGTAGATACGCAGTATTTT.

This clonotype was recorded only once. The gene calls are TRBV10-3 and TRBJ2-3; no firm D call. V was shortened by 0 bases and J by 4 bases, with 8 bases between the two germline ends. Germline V lookup: CDR1 ENHRY, CDR2 SYGVKD. The CDR3 extends over 14 amino acids. The CDR3 here is CAISESRRPDTQYF. CDR3 nucleotide sequence: TGTGCCATCAGTGAGTCGAGACGGCCAGATACGCAGTATTTT.

This clonotype showed up many times. The genes are TRBV6-2 or TRBV6-3 and TRBJ2-7; D gene uncertain. The germline V and J ends were trimmed by 2 bases and 6 bases, with 5 bases remaining between them. The CDR3 consists of 11 residues. Per germline, CDR1 MNHEY and CDR2 SVGEGT. The DNA of the CDR3 is TGTGCCAGCAGTTACATCGGCGAGCAGTACTTC. Translation gives CASSYIGEQYF.

The rearrangement uses TRBV28 and TRBJ1-2; the match to TRBD1 covers 9 bases. V dropped 6 bases and J dropped 7; count of bases not matched to a gene: 6. The CDR3 is made up of 13 amino acids. The germline V gene has CDR1 MDHEN and CDR2 SYDVKM. The CDR3 sequence: CASRGDRGSGYTF. CDR3 DNA sequence: TGTGCCAGCAGGGGAGACAGGGGGAGTGGCTACACCTTC.

In its sample, this clonotype was seen a few times. The chain carries TRBV2 and TRBJ1-5; TRBD1 agrees at 7 bases. Germline CDR1 reads SNHLY; CDR2 reads FYNNEI. Losses at the gene ends were 6 bases for V and 4 bases for J; bases not matched to a gene: 9. The CDR3 is 15 amino acids. The CDR3 DNA follows: TGTGCCAGCAGCGAGGGACAGCTGGTAAATCAGCCCCAGCATTTT. As protein: CASSEGQLVNQPQHF.

This clonotype has only a few counts. The chain is built from TRBV30 and TRBJ1-4; a possible D gene is TRBD1 (6 bases). V lost 4 bases and J lost 8, with 23 bases in between. This CDR3 is 16 amino acids long. Germline loops: CDR1 GTSNPN, CDR2 SVGIG (reference sequence). The CDR3: CAWTSRRGGLVEKLFF. The CDR3 DNA reads TGTGCCTGGACGAGCCGGAGGGGGGGGCTCGTAGAAAAACTGTTTTTT.

J is TRBJ2-2 and V is TRBV29-1; 10 bases map to TRBD1. This CDR3 is 15 amino acids long. Per germline, CDR1 SQVTM and CDR2 ANQGSEA. V was pared by 7 bases and J by 7 bases, with 12 bases of the junction left unmatched. CDR3 DNA sequence: TGCAGCGGGAAATATGGGACAGGGGAAATCGGGGAGCTGTTTTTT. It translates to CSGKYGTGEIGELFF.

The chain couples TRBV4-1 to TRBJ2-1; 10 bases agree with TRBD2. V gave up 1 base and J gave up 1 base; unmatched junction bases: 10. Germline V gene lookup returns CDR1 MGHRA and CDR2 YSYEKL. The CDR3 runs to 19 residues. This CDR3 is CASSQVLASSGSSYNEQFF. For the CDR3, the DNA is TGCGCCAGCAGCCAAGTGCTAGCGTCTAGCGGGAGTTCCTACAATGAGCAGTTCTTC.

The chain recombines TRBV2 with TRBJ2-7; TRBD2 matches 9 bases. V shed 3 bases and J 3 bases; nucleotides not matched to a gene: 9. CDR1 and CDR2 (germline): SNHLY, FYNNEI. This CDR3 comprises 16 residues. CDR3 loop: CASSEWGLAGIYEQYF. The CDR3 DNA follows: TGTGCCAGCAGTGAGTGGGGGCTAGCGGGGATCTACGAGCAGTACTTC.

This clonotype came up many times. This chain links TRBV28 with TRBJ2-3, with a weak D call TRBD2 (6 bases). Germline loops: CDR1 MDHEN, CDR2 SYDVKM. This CDR3 region has 15 residues. Trimming stripped 7 bases from V and 3 bases from J, with 17 bases between. The CDR3 here is CASKTGARETDTQYF. CDR3 nucleotide sequence: TGTGCCAGCAAGACGGGAGCACGGGAAACAGATACGCAGTATTTT.

This clonotype was seen a few times. The V and J genes are TRBV7-9 and TRBJ2-7; 9 positions match TRBD2. CDR3 length equals 17 residues. Germline CDR1 and CDR2: SEHNR and FQNEAQ (reference sequence). The V gene end was trimmed by 5 bases and the J gene end by 2 bases; junction bases not matched to a gene: 13. The DNA of the CDR3 is TGTGCCAGCAGCCCACCGGGTCCGGGACTAGCCCCCTACGAGCAGTACTTC. Protein: CASSPPGPGLAPYEQYF.

This clonotype appeared a few times. The chain uses TRBV5-1 and TRBJ2-2, with a weak D call TRBD2 (6 bases). V was cut by 4 bases and J by 7 bases, with 8 bases left in between. This CDR3 has 12 residues. Per germline, CDR1 SGHRS and CDR2 YFSETQ. The CDR3 loop is CASSQGGGELFF. The CDR3 bases are TGCGCCAGCAGCCAGGGAGGCGGGGAGCTGTTTTTT.

This clonotype was counted between two and nine times. The chain uses TRBV5-4 and TRBJ2-1; 7 bases align to TRBD2. V trimming: 0 bases; J trimming: 8 bases; junction bases outside the gene matches: 11. CDR1 is SGHNT, CDR2 YYREEE, per germline (reference sequence). The CDR3 is 16 amino acids. The CDR3 DNA follows: TGTGCCAGCAGCTTGGCCAATGGCGGGAGCTGGTATGAGCAGTTCTTC. Translated: CASSLANGGSWYEQFF.

This clonotype was counted only a few times. The chain links TRBV29-1 to TRBJ2-5; D possibly uses TRBD1 or TRBD2 (6 bases each). Per germline, CDR1 SQVTM and CDR2 ANQGSEA. The V and J ends lost 4 bases and 2 bases respectively, with 14 bases between them. The CDR3 has 14 amino acids. CDR3 loop: CSVALGGPQETQYF. The CDR3 bases are TGCAGCGTTGCGTTGGGGGGCCCACAAGAGACCCAGTACTTC.

V and J are TRBV7-3 and TRBJ2-3; 13 nucleotides agree with TRBD2. The germline V gene encodes CDR1 SGHTA and CDR2 FQGTGA. This CDR3 is built from 19 residues. Trimming at V came to 2 bases and at J to 6 bases, leaving 14 bases not matched to a gene. The CDR3 DNA sequence: TGTGCCAGCAGCTTACTCCCCTTACCCACTAGCGGGAGGGGGGATACGCAGTATTTT. Translated: CASSLLPLPTSGRGDTQYF. Full variable domain (missing parts from reference TRBV7-3 and TRBJ2-3): GAGVSQTPSNKVTEKGKYVELRCDPISGHTALYWYRQSLGQGPEFLIYFQGTGAADDSGLPNDRFFAVRPEGSVSTLKIQRTERGDSAVYLCASSLLPLPTSGRGDTQYFGPGTRLTVL.

The rearrangement links TRBV20-1 to TRBJ2-7; no clear D gene. Between the trimmed V and J ends, which lost 6 bases and 6 bases, there was a span of 24 bases. Germline CDR1 and CDR2: DFQATT and SNEGSKA (reference sequence). The CDR3 spans 15 residues. CDR3 coding DNA: TGCAGTGCGCCGCGGAATCAATCGCCCTTTAGCGAGCAGTACTTC. Translated: CSAPRNQSPFSEQYF.

V and J are TRBV12-3 or TRBV12-4 and TRBJ1-1, with 7 bases fitting TRBD1. With V trimmed by 7 bases and J by 5 bases, 13 bases remained unmatched. The CDR3 runs to 15 residues. In DNA, the CDR3 is TGTGCCAGCACCCCCCAGGGGGAAATTAAAACTGAAGCTTTCTTT. Residues: CASTPQGEIKTEAFF.

CDR3 nucleotides: TGTGCCAGCAGTTCCCCCTTGTGGCCAGATACGCAGTATTTT. This codes for CASSSPLWPDTQYF. V usage is TRBV25-1 and J usage is TRBJ2-3, with D hard to call. V lost 5 bases and J 4 bases, leaving 13 bases between the germline ends. From germline, CDR1 is MGHDK and CDR2 SYGVNS. The CDR3 spans 14 residues.

In its sample, this clonotype was seen a few times. The chain links TRBV28 to TRBJ2-5, with 9 bases fitting TRBD1. Germline lookup yields CDR1 MDHEN and CDR2 SYDVKM. The CDR3 spans 15 residues. J lost 2 bases, V lost 3 bases, and 4 bases had no gene match. CDR3 in amino acids: CASSFGDRAQETQYF. The CDR3 coding sequence is TGTGCCAGCAGTTTTGGGGACAGGGCTCAAGAGACCCAGTACTTC.

This clonotype showed up just a few times. The chain carries TRBV28 and TRBJ2-7; no firm D call. Germline CDR1 MDHEN, CDR2 SYDVKM. The CDR3 runs to 13 residues. V was pared by 4 bases and J by 0 bases, with 7 bases between. The DNA for the CDR3 is TGTGCCAGCAGTTCCGGGCCCTCCTACGAGCAGTACTTC. This gives the protein CASSSGPSYEQYF.

This chain joins TRBV6-1 and TRBJ1-3; 7 nucleotides agree with TRBD1. Looked up from germline, CDR1 is MNHNS and CDR2 is SASEGT. This CDR3 spans 16 amino acids. V was clipped by 2 bases and J by 4 bases; unmatched bases: 8. The CDR3 loop reads CASSEKEGARGNTIYF. CDR3 bases: TGTGCCAGCAGTGAAAAGGAGGGGGCAAGAGGAAACACCATATATTTT.

This clonotype was seen a handful of times. This chain joins TRBV6-5 and TRBJ2-4; D may be TRBD1 (5 bases). The V end was cut by 10 bases, the J end by 0 bases, with 13 bases between. Per the germline V gene, CDR1 is MNHEY and CDR2 is SVGAGI. CDR3 length: 14 amino acids. As DNA, the CDR3 is TGTGCCACCCAGACAGACCCAGCCAAAAACATTCAGTACTTC. This sequence encodes CATQTDPAKNIQYF.

This clonotype was seen more than once but under ten times. The J gene is TRBJ1-1, the V gene TRBV5-4; TRBD1 aligns across 10 bases. The germline gives CDR1 SGHNT, CDR2 YYREEE (reference sequence). This CDR3 is 15 amino acids long. Trimming removed 1 base from V and 3 bases from J; junction bases left unmatched: 3. CDR3 in DNA: TGTGCCAGCAGCTTGAGACAGGGGGCATACACTGAAGCTTTCTTT. This sequence encodes CASSLRQGAYTEAFF.

The chain carries TRBV20-1 and TRBJ2-1; possibly TRBD2 for D (5 bases). This CDR3 is 13 amino acids long. The V and J ends lost 5 bases and 15 bases respectively, with 23 bases between them. CDR1 is DFQATT, CDR2 SNEGSKA, per germline (reference sequence). The CDR3 is CSADNPIVSEGFF. The CDR3 DNA is TGCAGTGCTGACAACCCCATTGTTAGCGAGGGGTTCTTC.

The chain has TRBV21-1 and TRBJ2-3; TRBD2, as called in the table, went unchecked against the DNA. TRBV21-1 is recorded as a pseudogene. This CDR3 contains 15 residues. CDR3 amino acids: CASIPLPTAPDTQYF. DNA for the CDR3: TGTGCCAGCATCCCCCTCCCGACAGCCCCAGATACGCAGTATTTT.

About this clonotype: A read error may account for a junction end that differs from germline. The V and J genes are TRBV4-1 and TRBJ2-2; 7 bases align to TRBD1. CDR1 MGHRA and CDR2 YSYEKL come from the germline V gene. The CDR3 is made up of 18 amino acids. DNA for the CDR3: TGCGCCAGCAGCCATATGACAGGGAAGGTAGAACACACCCGGGAGCTGTTTTTT. Translating it yields CASSHMTGKVEHTRELFF.

This rearrangement joins TRBV12-3 or TRBV12-4 to TRBJ2-5, with TRBD1 matching over 7 bases. This CDR3 is 13 amino acids long. V dropped 5 bases and J dropped 3; count of bases not matched to a gene: 3. CDR3 bases: TGTGCCAGCAGTCGGGACAGAAAAGAGACCCAGTACTTC. Translated: CASSRDRKETQYF.